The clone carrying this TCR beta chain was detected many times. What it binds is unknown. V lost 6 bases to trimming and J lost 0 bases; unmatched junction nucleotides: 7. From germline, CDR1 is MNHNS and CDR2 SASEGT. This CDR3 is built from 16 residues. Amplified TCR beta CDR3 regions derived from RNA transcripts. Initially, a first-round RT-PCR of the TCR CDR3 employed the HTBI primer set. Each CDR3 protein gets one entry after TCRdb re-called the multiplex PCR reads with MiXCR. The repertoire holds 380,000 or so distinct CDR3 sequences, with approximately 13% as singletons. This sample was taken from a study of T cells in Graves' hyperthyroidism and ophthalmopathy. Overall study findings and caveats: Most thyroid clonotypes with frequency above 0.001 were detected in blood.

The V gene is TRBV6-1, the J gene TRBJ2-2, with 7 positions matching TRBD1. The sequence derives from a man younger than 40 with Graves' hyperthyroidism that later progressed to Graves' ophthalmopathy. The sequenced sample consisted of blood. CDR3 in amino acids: CASRKLGTANTGELFF. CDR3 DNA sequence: TGTGCCAGCAGGAAACTCGGGACAGCGAACACCGGGGAGCTGTTTTTT.